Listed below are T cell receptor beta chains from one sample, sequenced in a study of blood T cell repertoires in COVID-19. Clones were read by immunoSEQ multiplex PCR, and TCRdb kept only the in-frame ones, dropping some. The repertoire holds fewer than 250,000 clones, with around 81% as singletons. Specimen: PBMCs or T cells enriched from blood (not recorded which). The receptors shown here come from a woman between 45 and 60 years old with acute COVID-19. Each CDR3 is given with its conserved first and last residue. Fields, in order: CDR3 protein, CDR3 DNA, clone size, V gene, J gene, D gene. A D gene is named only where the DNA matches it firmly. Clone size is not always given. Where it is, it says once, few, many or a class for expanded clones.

CDR3 protein: CASSLPGRTAPGDYGYTF
CDR3 DNA: TGTGCCAGCAGCTTGCCCGGGAGGACCGCTCCGGGGGACTATGGCTACACCTTC
clone size: once
V gene: TRBV5-4
J gene: TRBJ1-2
D gene: -

CDR3 protein: CASRGLGGLNQPQHF
CDR3 DNA: TGTGCCAGCAGGGGGTTAGGGGGCTTAAATCAGCCCCAGCATTTT
clone size: -
V gene: TRBV28
J gene: TRBJ1-5
D gene: TRBD1

CDR3 protein: CASSSFARGLFHEQYF
CDR3 DNA: TGTGCCAGCAGCAGCTTCGCCAGGGGGCTATTCCACGAGCAGTACTTC
clone size: -
V gene: TRBV7-2
J gene: TRBJ2-7
D gene: TRBD1

CDR3 protein: CASSYRDRSNEKLFF
CDR3 DNA: TGTGCCAGCAGCTACCGGGACAGGTCAAATGAAAAACTGTTTTTT
clone size: -
V gene: TRBV11-2
J gene: TRBJ1-4
D gene: TRBD1

CDR3 protein: CASSYSSRGGSPLHF
CDR3 DNA: TGTGCCAGCAGTTACTCGTCCAGGGGCGGCTCACCCCTCCACTTT
clone size: few
V gene: TRBV6-5
J gene: TRBJ1-6
D gene: -

CDR3 protein: CASLQDRKNEKLFF
CDR3 DNA: TGTGCCAGCCTCCAGGACAGAAAAAATGAAAAACTGTTTTTT
clone size: once
V gene: TRBV21-1
J gene: TRBJ1-4
D gene: -

CDR3 protein: CASSLGTGNGWYF
CDR3 DNA: TGTGCCAGCAGTTTAGGGACAGGGAACGGGTGGTACTTC
clone size: many
V gene: TRBV28
J gene: TRBJ2-7
D gene: TRBD1

CDR3 protein: CASSPPGGGGYTF
CDR3 DNA: TGTGCCAGCAGCCCTCCAGGAGGGGGCGGCTACACCTTC
clone size: -
V gene: TRBV11-2
J gene: TRBJ1-2
D gene: TRBD1

CDR3 protein: CASSSTPGTGGGYTF
CDR3 DNA: TGCGCCAGCAGCTCAACCCCCGGGACAGGGGGCGGCTACACCTTC
clone size: -
V gene: TRBV5-1
J gene: TRBJ1-2
D gene: TRBD1

CDR3 protein: CASSSQTGFNYEQYF
CDR3 DNA: TGTGCCAGCAGCTCCCAGACAGGGTTCAACTACGAGCAGTACTTC
clone size: -
V gene: TRBV7-2
J gene: TRBJ2-7
D gene: TRBD1

CDR3 protein: CASSYSLSTDTQYF
CDR3 DNA: TGTGCCAGCAGCTATTCACTCAGCACAGATACGCAGTATTTT
clone size: once
V gene: TRBV11-3
J gene: TRBJ2-3
D gene: -

CDR3 protein: CASSPPGLAGYEQYF
CDR3 DNA: TGTGCCAGCTCCCCACCGGGACTAGCGGGCTACGAGCAGTACTTC
clone size: -
V gene: TRBV18
J gene: TRBJ2-7
D gene: TRBD2

CDR3 protein: CASSLDQTATHEQYF
CDR3 DNA: TGCGCCAGCAGCTTGGATCAGACAGCCACCCACGAGCAGTACTTC
clone size: -
V gene: TRBV5-1
J gene: TRBJ2-7
D gene: -

CDR3 protein: CASSSRGGGYGTGELFF
CDR3 DNA: TGTGCCAGCAGCTCTCGGGGCGGGGGCTACGGCACCGGGGAGCTGTTTTTT
clone size: -
V gene: TRBV5-4
J gene: TRBJ2-2
D gene: -

CDR3 protein: CASSRQTQTNTEAFF
CDR3 DNA: TGCGCCAGCAGCCGACAAACACAAACGAACACTGAAGCTTTCTTT
clone size: -
V gene: TRBV4-3
J gene: TRBJ1-1
D gene: -

CDR3 protein: CSLRRTGGTDTQYF
CDR3 DNA: TGCAGCCTCCGACGGACAGGGGGTACAGATACGCAGTATTTT
clone size: -
V gene: TRBV29-1
J gene: TRBJ2-3
D gene: TRBD1

CDR3 protein: CASSLEGSLVRFRNEQFF
CDR3 DNA: TGTGCCAGCAGCTTAGAAGGCTCACTAGTCAGGTTTAGAAATGAGCAGTTCTTC
clone size: -
V gene: TRBV7-2
J gene: TRBJ2-1
D gene: -

CDR3 protein: CASTPVGLLPRNTIYF
CDR3 DNA: TGTGCCAGCACCCCAGTGGGTCTCCTCCCGCGGAACACCATATATTTT
clone size: -
V gene: TRBV7-9
J gene: TRBJ1-3
D gene: -

CDR3 protein: CASSLGLADYNEQFF
CDR3 DNA: TGTGCCAGCAGTTTAGGACTAGCGGACTACAATGAGCAGTTCTTC
clone size: -
V gene: TRBV28
J gene: TRBJ2-1
D gene: TRBD2